This T cell receptor beta chain was retrieved from a study of T cell responses to AZD1222 COVID-19 vaccine. The CDR3 sequence is 15 residues long. Germline V gene data show CDR1 as MDHEN and CDR2 as SYDVKM. The ends were cut back, 1 base at V and 0 bases at J, with 7 bases in the middle. Method: immunoSEQ multiplex PCR; TCRdb's copy keeps in-frame clones and lacks some. The profile shows just under 75,000 clones, about 78% of them singletons. The V call is TRBV28, the J call TRBJ2-1; D gene uncertain. The sample here was peripheral blood, taken 28 days after the second AZD1222 dose. This TCR derives from an adult who received the AZD1222 COVID-19 vaccine. The CDR3 is CASSLSQSSYNEQFF. CDR3 sequence (DNA): TGTGCCAGCAGTTTATCCCAGAGCTCCTACAATGAGCAGTTCTTC.